Listed below are T cell receptor beta chains from one sample, sequenced in a study of memory CD8 T cells in hepatitis C reinfection. The protocol was immunoSEQ multiplex PCR, while the TCRdb copy is restricted to in-frame clones and leaves out a portion. Seen here are over 45,000 clones, around nine tenths observed once, and the top ten hold roughly 1%. The sample was naive CD8+ T cells sorted from blood. The source of these receptors is a man younger than 30 with hepatitis C virus infection. The CDR3 runs from the conserved cysteine through the conserved F or W. Each record gives: clone size, J gene, V gene, D gene, CDR3 protein, CDR3 DNA. The D gene is left open where the match is weak. Some rows have no size entry. The others give once, few or many, or a class for an expanded clone.

clone size: few; J gene: TRBJ2-7; V gene: TRBV28; D gene: -; CDR3 protein: CASSWTARGEQYF; CDR3 DNA: TGTGCCAGCAGTTGGACGGCGAGGGGGGAGCAGTACTTC
clone size: -; J gene: TRBJ2-7; V gene: TRBV19; D gene: TRBD1; CDR3 protein: CASSIARGPYEQYF; CDR3 DNA: TGTGCCAGTAGTATAGCAAGGGGGCCCTACGAGCAGTACTTC
clone size: -; J gene: TRBJ2-1; V gene: TRBV5-1; D gene: TRBD1; CDR3 protein: CASSLVPRGNEQFF; CDR3 DNA: TGCGCCAGCAGCTTGGTTCCCAGGGGGAATGAGCAGTTCTTC
clone size: -; J gene: TRBJ2-1; V gene: TRBV27; D gene: TRBD2; CDR3 protein: CASSHGTSGRNEQFF; CDR3 DNA: TGTGCCAGCAGTCACGGGACTAGCGGGAGAAATGAGCAGTTCTTC
clone size: -; J gene: TRBJ2-5; V gene: TRBV19; D gene: -; CDR3 protein: CASTISGFAGKQETQYF; CDR3 DNA: TGTGCCAGTACCATTAGCGGATTTGCCGGGAAACAAGAGACCCAGTACTTC
clone size: -; J gene: TRBJ2-1; V gene: TRBV9; D gene: TRBD1; CDR3 protein: CASSVRDSYNEQFF; CDR3 DNA: TGTGCCAGCAGCGTCCGGGACAGTTACAATGAGCAGTTCTTC
clone size: -; J gene: TRBJ2-1; V gene: TRBV11-2; D gene: -; CDR3 protein: CASRDSNEQFF; CDR3 DNA: TGTGCCAGCCGCGATTCGAATGAGCAGTTCTTC
clone size: -; J gene: TRBJ2-5; V gene: TRBV7-9; D gene: -; CDR3 protein: CASSLPEGAGETQYF; CDR3 DNA: TGTGCCAGCAGCCTTCCGGAGGGTGCGGGAGAGACCCAGTACTTC
clone size: -; J gene: TRBJ2-7; V gene: TRBV6-1; D gene: TRBD1; CDR3 protein: CASSATGQGYEQYF; CDR3 DNA: TGTGCCAGCAGTGCAACGGGACAGGGTTACGAGCAGTACTTC
clone size: -; J gene: TRBJ2-2; V gene: TRBV4-1; D gene: -; CDR3 protein: CASSQSQANTGELFF; CDR3 DNA: TGCGCCAGCAGCCAATCACAGGCGAACACCGGGGAGCTGTTTTTT
clone size: -; J gene: TRBJ1-6; V gene: TRBV6-1; D gene: -; CDR3 protein: CASSEDGLYNSPLHF; CDR3 DNA: TGTGCCAGCAGTGAAGATGGGCTTTATAATTCACCCCTCCACTTT
clone size: -; J gene: TRBJ2-7; V gene: TRBV7-9; D gene: -; CDR3 protein: CASSSISAVPYEQYF; CDR3 DNA: TGTGCCAGCAGCTCCATTAGCGCGGTCCCGTACGAGCAGTACTTC
clone size: -; J gene: TRBJ1-2; V gene: TRBV29-1; D gene: -; CDR3 protein: CSVAAGNYGYTF; CDR3 DNA: TGCAGCGTTGCTGCAGGAAACTATGGCTACACCTTC
clone size: -; J gene: TRBJ2-1; V gene: TRBV2; D gene: TRBD2; CDR3 protein: CASSDSGGSSYNEQFF; CDR3 DNA: TGTGCCAGCAGTGATAGCGGGGGGTCCTCCTACAATGAGCAGTTCTTC
clone size: -; J gene: TRBJ2-3; V gene: TRBV14; D gene: TRBD1; CDR3 protein: CASSQNARDREPYLTDTQYF; CDR3 DNA: TGTGCCAGCAGCCAAAATGCCCGGGACAGGGAACCTTACCTCACAGATACGCAGTATTTT
clone size: -; J gene: TRBJ2-1; V gene: TRBV5-1; D gene: TRBD2; CDR3 protein: CASSLDLAGAYNEQFF; CDR3 DNA: TGCGCCAGCAGCTTGGATCTAGCGGGGGCCTACAATGAGCAGTTCTTC
clone size: -; J gene: TRBJ2-7; V gene: TRBV7-8; D gene: -; CDR3 protein: CASSLPGTTDYEQYF; CDR3 DNA: TGTGCCAGCAGCCTGCCCGGGACAACTGATTACGAGCAGTACTTC
clone size: -; J gene: TRBJ2-7; V gene: TRBV28; D gene: TRBD1; CDR3 protein: CASSLPGQGVYEQYF; CDR3 DNA: TGTGCCAGCAGTTTACCAGGACAGGGGGTTTACGAGCAGTACTTC
clone size: -; J gene: TRBJ2-1; V gene: TRBV29-1; D gene: TRBD2; CDR3 protein: CSVDGGEVNEQFF; CDR3 DNA: TGCAGCGTTGATGGGGGGGAGGTTAATGAGCAGTTCTTC
clone size: -; J gene: TRBJ2-1; V gene: TRBV28; D gene: TRBD2; CDR3 protein: CASSPPAGGVNEQFF; CDR3 DNA: TGTGCCAGCAGTCCCCCCGCGGGAGGGGTCAATGAGCAGTTCTTC
clone size: -; J gene: TRBJ1-5; V gene: TRBV7-2; D gene: -; CDR3 protein: CASSLVLDFNQPQHF; CDR3 DNA: TGTGCCAGCAGCTTGGTTCTGGACTTTAATCAGCCCCAGCATTTT
clone size: -; J gene: TRBJ2-1; V gene: TRBV4-1; D gene: TRBD2; CDR3 protein: CASSQGLAGAYNEQFF; CDR3 DNA: TGCGCCAGCAGCCAAGGACTAGCGGGAGCCTACAATGAGCAGTTCTTC
clone size: -; J gene: TRBJ2-2; V gene: TRBV6-6; D gene: -; CDR3 protein: CASSYSGRANTGELFF; CDR3 DNA: TGTGCCAGCAGTTACTCGGGGCGAGCGAACACCGGGGAGCTGTTTTTT
clone size: once; J gene: TRBJ1-5; V gene: TRBV19; D gene: TRBD1; CDR3 protein: CASSTLPGQEGGYGNQPQHF; CDR3 DNA: TGTGCCAGTAGTACTTTACCGGGACAGGAGGGGGGTTATGGCAATCAGCCCCAGCATTTT
clone size: -; J gene: TRBJ1-5; V gene: TRBV6-5; D gene: -; CDR3 protein: CASSYSFRGNQPQHF; CDR3 DNA: TGTGCCAGCAGTTACTCGTTCCGGGGCAATCAGCCCCAGCATTTT
clone size: -; J gene: TRBJ1-5; V gene: TRBV4-3; D gene: -; CDR3 protein: CASSQGARSSNQPQHF; CDR3 DNA: TGCGCCAGCAGCCAAGGCGCCCGATCTAGCAATCAGCCCCAGCATTTT
clone size: -; J gene: TRBJ1-5; V gene: TRBV19; D gene: -; CDR3 protein: CASSSGVASNQPQHF; CDR3 DNA: TGTGCCAGTAGTAGCGGGGTCGCTAGCAATCAGCCCCAGCATTTT
clone size: -; J gene: TRBJ2-7; V gene: TRBV11-2; D gene: TRBD1; CDR3 protein: CASSFGTGGSYEQYF; CDR3 DNA: TGTGCCAGCAGCTTTGGGACAGGGGGTTCCTACGAGCAGTACTTC
clone size: -; J gene: TRBJ2-7; V gene: TRBV9; D gene: TRBD2; CDR3 protein: CASSVAASGLYEQYF; CDR3 DNA: TGTGCCAGCAGCGTAGCGGCTAGCGGGCTCTACGAGCAGTACTTC
clone size: -; J gene: TRBJ2-1; V gene: TRBV5-6; D gene: -; CDR3 protein: CASSFRQTPYNEQFF; CDR3 DNA: TGTGCCAGCAGCTTCAGGCAGACCCCATACAATGAGCAGTTCTTC
clone size: -; J gene: TRBJ1-2; V gene: TRBV4-3; D gene: -; CDR3 protein: CASSQVGQPSGYTF; CDR3 DNA: TGCGCCAGCAGCCAGGTGGGACAACCCTCCGGCTACACCTTC
clone size: -; J gene: TRBJ1-6; V gene: TRBV10-2; D gene: -; CDR3 protein: CASSYRENSPLHF; CDR3 DNA: TGCGCCAGCAGTTACAGGGAGAATTCACCCCTCCACTTT
clone size: -; J gene: TRBJ2-7; V gene: TRBV5-1; D gene: TRBD1; CDR3 protein: CASSFATGSYEQYF; CDR3 DNA: TGCGCCAGCAGCTTCGCGACAGGGAGCTACGAGCAGTACTTC
clone size: -; J gene: TRBJ2-7; V gene: TRBV10-2; D gene: TRBD2; CDR3 protein: CASSVTSGTPSYEQYF; CDR3 DNA: TGCGCCAGCAGTGTGACTAGCGGGACTCCTAGCTACGAGCAGTACTTC
clone size: -; J gene: TRBJ1-4; V gene: TRBV7-9; D gene: TRBD1; CDR3 protein: CASSPPLNGGGREKLFF; CDR3 DNA: TGTGCCAGCAGCCCACCCCTCAATGGAGGGGGCCGTGAAAAACTGTTTTTT
clone size: -; J gene: TRBJ1-2; V gene: TRBV25-1; D gene: -; CDR3 protein: CASSERGINYGYTF; CDR3 DNA: TGTGCCAGCAGTGAGCGGGGCATTAACTATGGCTACACCTTC
clone size: -; J gene: TRBJ2-1; V gene: TRBV28; D gene: TRBD2; CDR3 protein: CASETSRGNEQFF; CDR3 DNA: TGTGCCAGCGAGACTAGCCGGGGCAATGAGCAGTTCTTC
clone size: -; J gene: TRBJ2-1; V gene: TRBV4-1; D gene: TRBD2; CDR3 protein: CASSQEDSGIRSNEQFF; CDR3 DNA: TGCGCCAGCAGCCAAGAAGATAGCGGGATAAGAAGCAATGAGCAGTTCTTC
clone size: -; J gene: TRBJ2-5; V gene: TRBV5-1; D gene: -; CDR3 protein: CASSLAGGEETQYF; CDR3 DNA: TGCGCCAGCAGCTTGGCCGGGGGAGAAGAGACCCAGTACTTC
clone size: -; J gene: TRBJ2-7; V gene: TRBV5-3; D gene: -; CDR3 protein: CARSRGVPTHYEQYF; CDR3 DNA: TGTGCCAGAAGCAGAGGAGTACCCACCCACTACGAGCAGTACTTC
clone size: -; J gene: TRBJ1-1; V gene: TRBV2; D gene: -; CDR3 protein: CASSGPREVMNTEAFF; CDR3 DNA: TGTGCCAGCAGTGGACCCCGAGAGGTGATGAACACTGAAGCTTTCTTT
clone size: -; J gene: TRBJ2-3; V gene: TRBV6-5; D gene: TRBD2; CDR3 protein: CASSYSVGLAADTQYF; CDR3 DNA: TGTGCCAGCAGTTACTCAGTGGGACTAGCGGCAGATACGCAGTATTTT
clone size: once; J gene: TRBJ2-7; V gene: TRBV7-9; D gene: TRBD2; CDR3 protein: CASSSLASGATHEQYF; CDR3 DNA: TGTGCCAGCAGCTCCCTTGCTAGCGGGGCGACTCACGAGCAGTACTTC
clone size: -; J gene: TRBJ2-7; V gene: TRBV4-1; D gene: TRBD1; CDR3 protein: CASSTGTGSSYEQYF; CDR3 DNA: TGCGCCAGCAGCACCGGGACAGGGAGCTCCTACGAGCAGTACTTC
clone size: -; J gene: TRBJ2-7; V gene: TRBV11-2; D gene: TRBD2; CDR3 protein: CASSQGGATRSYEQYF; CDR3 DNA: TGTGCCAGCAGCCAGGGAGGGGCGACCCGCTCCTACGAGCAGTACTTC
clone size: -; J gene: TRBJ2-5; V gene: TRBV14; D gene: -; CDR3 protein: CARNLGTDQETQYF; CDR3 DNA: TGTGCCAGGAACCTAGGGACTGACCAAGAGACCCAGTACTTC
clone size: -; J gene: TRBJ2-1; V gene: TRBV27; D gene: TRBD1; CDR3 protein: CASTGTGGNEQFF; CDR3 DNA: TGTGCCAGTACCGGGACAGGCGGTAATGAGCAGTTCTTC
clone size: -; J gene: TRBJ1-2; V gene: TRBV5-4; D gene: TRBD1; CDR3 protein: CASSHPTGDNGYTF; CDR3 DNA: TGTGCCAGCAGCCACCCCACAGGGGATAATGGCTACACCTTC
clone size: -; J gene: TRBJ2-5; V gene: TRBV19; D gene: TRBD2; CDR3 protein: CASSPLLAGGETQYF; CDR3 DNA: TGTGCCAGTAGTCCGTTACTAGCGGGAGGAGAGACCCAGTACTTC
clone size: -; J gene: TRBJ1-5; V gene: TRBV15; D gene: -; CDR3 protein: CATSRGLGGQPQHF; CDR3 DNA: TGTGCCACCAGCAGGGGCTTGGGGGGACAGCCCCAGCATTTT
clone size: -; J gene: TRBJ2-1; V gene: TRBV7-9; D gene: TRBD2; CDR3 protein: CASSFIAGGILDEQFF; CDR3 DNA: TGTGCCAGCAGCTTCATAGCGGGAGGGATCTTGGATGAGCAGTTCTTC
clone size: -; J gene: TRBJ2-7; V gene: TRBV10-2; D gene: TRBD2; CDR3 protein: CASSEGLAGDSYEQYF; CDR3 DNA: TGCGCCAGCAGTGAGGGGCTAGCGGGAGACTCCTACGAGCAGTACTTC
clone size: -; J gene: TRBJ2-1; V gene: TRBV12-5; D gene: TRBD1; CDR3 protein: CASGFGTGVNEQFF; CDR3 DNA: TGTGCTAGTGGTTTTGGGACAGGGGTCAATGAGCAGTTCTTC